This T cell receptor (beta chain) comes out of a study of T cells expressing NK-cell markers. Looking at the study overall: Among the eight sequenced donors, seven tested HCMV-seropositive and one tested seronegative. Findings and caveats of the study: These same clonotypes (in a few donors) also led the CD3+CD56-NKG2C+ fraction.

The cDNA for TCR beta came from 5'RACE template switching with UMIs. TCRdb reworked the 5' RACE reads into one entry per CDR3 protein, no DNA. This listing includes 300,000 or so distinct CDR3 sequences. Concerning this clonotype itself: Its antigen is not identified.

The V gene's germline CDR1 is MNHEY and CDR2 SVGEGT. This CDR3 is built from 12 residues. The V and J genes are TRBV6-2 or TRBV6-3 and TRBJ1-1. Sequenced material: blood T cells: a sorted CD56 or NKG2C T cell subset, CD4+ or CD8+ T cells, or bulk PBMC T cells (not recorded which). The receptor was derived from a woman aged 18 to 75 in good health. CDR3 sequence: CASSYGGGEAFF.